This T cell receptor beta chain was identified in a study of cytomegalovirus exposure and HLA in healthy donors. Turning to the study itself: There were approximately 85 million unique TCRs (from HLA-typed donors) in an early data release.

When sampled, the donors appeared nominally healthy, though they likely had unrecorded immune exposures. PCR was performed using 60 Vbeta and 13 Jbeta primers. The assay was immunoSEQ multiplex PCR, and TCRdb's table has in-frame clones only and misses some. The sample includes about 170,000 clones, roughly 80% of them seen just once. This CDR3 spans 19 amino acids. J was trimmed by 5 bases and V by 5 bases; bases with no gene match: 16. Germline lookup yields CDR1 LNHDA and CDR2 SQIVND (reference sequence). The clonotype was recovered from a woman in her late teens or twenties in good health and CMV-seronegative. Specimen: PBMCs. V gene TRBV19 combines with J gene TRBJ2-1, with 12 bases identical to TRBD2. CDR3 DNA: TGTGCCAGTAGTTCCGGGACTAGCGGGCGCCTAGCCCTGGACAATGAGCAGTTCTTC. It yields the protein CASSSGTSGRLALDNEQFF.